The 29 T cell receptor beta chains given below trace back to one sample, sequenced in a study of control samples from healthy donors and cancer patients (dated by TCRdb to the early 2020s). Receptors were amplified or captured by the immunoSEQ multiplex PCR assay. The source is immuneACCESS, and TCRdb retained only in-frame sequences with V and J called. Part of the clones is not carried over; for the studies checked, unresolved V genes explain less than half of this, and the remainder is unexplained. Recorded for this sample are tens of thousands of clones; roughly 78% of them occurred a single time. Together, the top ten hold around 9.5% of the sample. Sequencing was done on a sample of blood. These receptor sequences come from a woman in her fifties or sixties in good health.

The chain carries TRBV4-1 and TRBJ2-5; no reliable D call. Germline V gene sequence: CDR1 MGHRA, CDR2 YSYEKL. The V end was cut by 0 bases, the J end by 5 bases, with 7 bases between. This CDR3 has 13 amino acids. In nucleotides, the CDR3 is TGCGCCAGCAGCCAAGATTGGCGGGAGACCCAGTACTTC. This codes for CASSQDWRETQYF.

J is TRBJ1-2 and V is TRBV6-1, with D unresolved. The germline V gene encodes CDR1 MNHNS and CDR2 SASEGT. The V gene lost 0 bases and the J gene lost 7 bases, with 9 bases spanning the gap. This CDR3 has 13 amino acids. CDR3 loop: CASSEARLGGYTF. CDR3 nucleotide sequence: TGTGCCAGCAGTGAAGCCAGATTGGGTGGCTACACCTTC.

The CDR3 bases are TGTGCCAGCAGCTTTAGCGGGAGGATATCCTACAATGAGCAGTTCTTC. Translating it yields CASSFSGRISYNEQFF. V is TRBV5-4 and J is TRBJ2-1; 10 bases line up with TRBD2. CDR3 length: 16 residues. V shed 2 bases and J 1 base; nucleotides not matched to a gene: 3. Germline CDR1 and CDR2: SGHNT and YYREEE (reference sequence).

This chain uses TRBV4-3 with TRBJ2-7, with TRBD1 matching over 7 bases. V dropped 5 bases and J dropped 7; count of bases not matched to a gene: 11. The CDR3 runs 14 residues. Germline values: CDR1 LGHNA, CDR2 YSLEER. CDR3: CASSSRTGLGEQYF. The CDR3 DNA reads as TGCGCCAGCAGCTCGCGGACAGGACTTGGGGAGCAGTACTTC.

The V and J genes are TRBV6-5 and TRBJ1-1; no reliable D call. The germline V and J ends were trimmed by 9 bases and 1 base, with 12 bases remaining between them. CDR1 and CDR2 from the germline V gene are MNHEY and SVGAGI. This CDR3 region has 13 residues. This CDR3 is CASSGLRNTEAFF. CDR3 DNA: TGTGCCAGTTCAGGCCTCCGGAACACTGAAGCTTTCTTT.

The CDR3 spells CASSSGQPGDTIYF. The CDR3 region has the DNA TGTGCCAGCAGTTCTGGACAACCTGGGGACACCATATATTTT. The chain has TRBV28 and TRBJ1-3, with D perhaps matching TRBD1 (5 bases). The CDR3 runs 14 residues. With 4 bases removed from V and 8 bases from J, the gap between germline ends came to 15 bases. Germline values: CDR1 MDHEN, CDR2 SYDVKM.

This chain connects TRBV18 to TRBJ2-7; D ambiguous. This CDR3 contains 15 residues. Per the germline V gene, CDR1 is KGHSH and CDR2 is LQKENI. Trimming cost V 6 bases and J 2 bases, with 17 bases left between them. DNA for the CDR3: TGTGCCAGCTCTAATTTTGGCCAGGCAACCTACGAGCAGTACTTC. This gives the protein CASSNFGQATYEQYF.

This sequence joins TRBV10-3 and TRBJ1-2; the match to TRBD1 covers 7 bases. This CDR3 is 17 amino acids long. V lost 0 bases, J lost 2 bases, and 9 bases stayed unmatched. The V gene's germline CDR1 is ENHRY and CDR2 SYGVKD. This CDR3 reads CAISESSAGGLNYGYTF. DNA for the CDR3: TGTGCCATCAGTGAGTCGAGCGCAGGGGGGCTGAACTATGGCTACACCTTC.

Points on this clone: The same CDR3 is also encoded by other DNA sequences in this sample. The chain couples TRBV4-1 to TRBJ2-2, with a tentative D call TRBD2 (6 bases). The CDR3 sequence is 17 residues long. V was cut by 2 bases and J by 8 bases, with 21 bases left in between. The germline gives CDR1 MGHRA, CDR2 YSYEKL. The chain's CDR3 is CASSQSTRTRGSGELFF. In nucleotides, the CDR3 is TGCGCCAGCAGCCAAAGTACGAGGACCCGGGGGTCGGGGGAGCTGTTTTTT.

This clone was picked up one time. This rearrangement joins TRBV7-2 to TRBJ2-1; TRBD1 matches at 8 bases. The trim removed 4 bases at V and 6 bases at J, leaving 11 bases unmatched. This CDR3 is 16 amino acids long. Germline V gives CDR1 SGHTA, CDR2 FQGNSA. This CDR3 is CASSSDRDRGGNEQFF. In DNA form, the CDR3 reads TGTGCCAGCAGCTCGGACAGAGACAGGGGCGGCAATGAGCAGTTCTTC.

This rearrangement joins TRBV6-5 to TRBJ1-6; possible D gene TRBD1, 6 bases. The V gene lost 0 bases and the J gene lost 8 bases, with 11 bases spanning the gap. This CDR3 spans 15 amino acids. Germline V gene sequence: CDR1 MNHEY, CDR2 SVGAGI. Here the CDR3 reads CASSYSGGGDSPLHF. In DNA form, the CDR3 reads TGTGCCAGCAGTTACTCAGGAGGGGGTGATTCACCCCTCCACTTT.

This clone appeared a single time. V usage is TRBV6-6 and J usage is TRBJ2-7; 8 bases are a match to TRBD1. Germline lookup yields CDR1 MNHNY and CDR2 SVGAGI (reference sequence). The CDR3 runs to 14 residues. After removal of 5 bases from V and 6 bases from J, the junction contained 9 bases not matched to a gene. CDR3 region: CASSLDRVGGEQYF. The CDR3 coding sequence is TGTGCCAGCAGTCTGGACAGGGTCGGTGGCGAGCAGTACTTC.

This sequence joins TRBV4-3 and TRBJ1-4, with unresolved D. The CDR3 runs 17 residues. Germline V CDR1 and CDR2: LGHNA, YSLEER. V was clipped by 0 bases and J by 5 bases, with 16 bases between them. The CDR3 protein is CASSQDLAAEKNEKLFF. The CDR3 DNA sequence: TGCGCCAGCAGCCAAGATCTAGCGGCTGAAAAAAATGAAAAACTGTTTTTT.

The chain employs TRBV29-1 and TRBJ1-6; D is uncertain. Trimming cost V 5 bases and J 7 bases, with 12 bases left between them. Germline V gene lookup returns CDR1 SQVTM and CDR2 ANQGSEA. The CDR3 sequence is 13 residues long. The CDR3 region is CSVRTGGNSPLHF. CDR3 coding DNA: TGCAGCGTTCGGACGGGAGGAAATTCACCCCTCCACTTT.

This clone was counted a single time. V gene TRBV29-1 combines with J gene TRBJ1-4; D gene unclear. The germline gives CDR1 SQVTM, CDR2 ANQGSEA. The CDR3 is made up of 15 amino acids. Trimming took 0 bases from V and 0 from J, leaving 8 bases between them. The CDR3 is CSVEDSIATNEKLFF. The CDR3 DNA follows: TGCAGCGTTGAAGACTCCATTGCAACTAATGAAAAACTGTTTTTT. Full variable domain (remainder filled in from reference TRBV29-1 and TRBJ1-4): SAVISQKPSRDICQRGTSLTIQCQVDSQVTMMFWYRQQPGQSLTLIATANQGSEATYESGFVIDKFPISRPNLTFSTLTVSNMSPEDSSIYLCSVEDSIATNEKLFFGSGTQLSVL.

V is TRBV10-1 and J is TRBJ1-1, with 7 nucleotides matching TRBD1. The CDR3 is 14 amino acids. V lost 3 bases and J lost 0; bases outside the gene matches: 1. Germline V gene data show CDR1 as WNHNN and CDR2 as SYGVQD (reference sequence). DNA of the CDR3: TGCGCCAGCAGTGAAGGGACAGTGAACACTGAAGCTTTCTTT. Encoded protein: CASSEGTVNTEAFF.

The chain carries TRBV7-2 and TRBJ1-6; 7 nucleotides agree with TRBD1. Germline lookup yields CDR1 SGHTA and CDR2 FQGNSA. The trim removed 5 bases at V and 4 bases at J, leaving 5 bases unmatched. CDR3 length: 15 amino acids. CDR3 loop: CASSAGQAYNSPLHF. The CDR3 bases are TGTGCCAGCAGCGCCGGACAGGCTTATAATTCACCCCTCCACTTT.

The chain has TRBV9 and TRBJ2-1, with 9 positions matching TRBD1. Germline V gene sequence: CDR1 SGDLS, CDR2 YYNGEE. Losses at the gene ends were 1 base for V and 5 bases for J; bases not matched to a gene: 7. CDR3 length: 16 residues. The CDR3 region is CASSVPPRTGDNEQFF. The CDR3 DNA sequence: TGTGCCAGCAGCGTACCTCCCCGGACAGGGGACAATGAGCAGTTCTTC. Supplemented by reference TRBV9 and TRBJ2-1, the full variable domain reads DSGVTQTPKHLITATGQRVTLRCSPRSGDLSVYWYQQSLDQGLQFLIQYYNGEERAKGNILERFSAQQFPDLHSELNLSSLELGDSALYFCASSVPPRTGDNEQFFGPGTRLTVL.

The sample holds one count of this clone. This sequence joins TRBV19 and TRBJ1-4; D may be TRBD1 (5 bases). The CDR3 is 16 residues long. Germline-derived CDR1 and CDR2 are LNHDA and SQIVND (reference sequence). V shed 2 bases and J shed 0 bases, with 10 bases lying between them. CDR3 nucleotide sequence: TGTGCCAGTAGTATACGATCGGGGGCAACTAATGAAAAACTGTTTTTT. Encoded protein: CASSIRSGATNEKLFF.

This rearrangement joins TRBV2 to TRBJ2-7; TRBD2 matches 10 bases. V gave up 8 bases and J gave up 3 bases; unmatched junction bases: 7. The CDR3 is made up of 14 amino acids. The germline CDR1 and CDR2 sequences are SNHLY and FYNNEI. CDR3 nucleotides: TGTGCCAGCGAAAACGGACTAGCGGACTACGAGCAGTACTTC. It specifies CASENGLADYEQYF.

This chain joins TRBV28 and TRBJ1-2; a weak D match, TRBD1 (5 bases). Trimming cost V 3 bases and J 4 bases, with 9 bases left between them. The CDR3 sequence is 13 residues long. Germline V gives CDR1 MDHEN, CDR2 SYDVKM. The chain's CDR3 is CASSFWGSYGYTF. CDR3 coding DNA: TGTGCCAGCAGTTTTTGGGGGTCCTATGGCTACACCTTC.

The chain employs TRBV18 and TRBJ1-5; D uncertain. Germline loops: CDR1 KGHSH, CDR2 LQKENI. The V end lost 5 bases, the J end lost 1 base, and 3 bases lay between the germline ends. CDR3 length: 12 amino acids. This chain's CDR3 is CASSASNQPQHF. The CDR3 nucleotides read TGTGCCAGCTCAGCAAGCAATCAGCCCCAGCATTTT.

The chain recombines TRBV12-3 or TRBV12-4 with TRBJ2-1; unclear D gene. This CDR3 comprises 11 residues. The V and J ends lost 2 bases and 7 bases respectively, with 3 bases between them. The CDR3 coding sequence is TGTGCCAGCAGTTTAAAGAATGAGCAGTTCTTC. Amino acids: CASSLKNEQFF.

The chain links TRBV7-9 to TRBJ2-2; D remains ambiguous. V was trimmed by 4 bases and J by 1 base, leaving 7 bases between them. This CDR3 contains 14 residues. Germline CDR1 is SEHNR and CDR2 is FQNEAQ (reference sequence). Here the CDR3 DNA reads TGTGCCAGCAGCTACTACAGGAACACCGGGGAGCTGTTTTTT. It yields the protein CASSYYRNTGELFF.

The gene calls are TRBV27 and TRBJ1-2; D is possibly TRBD1 (6 bases). CDR1 and CDR2 (germline): MNHEY, SMNVEV (reference sequence). The length of the CDR3 is 14 residues. Trimming left V 6 bases short and J 2 bases short, with 13 bases between. As DNA, the CDR3 is TGTGCCAGCAGGGGAACAGGGTTCAACTATGGCTACACCTTC. As protein: CASRGTGFNYGYTF.

The chain joins TRBV6-5 to TRBJ2-1, with 12 bases that match TRBD2. Germline V gene sequence: CDR1 MNHEY, CDR2 SVGAGI. The CDR3 extends over 15 amino acids. Trimming cost V 5 bases and J 7 bases; bases outside gene matches: 6. CDR3 sequence reads: CASSTLAGGPNEQFF. CDR3 coding DNA: TGTGCCAGCAGTACTCTAGCGGGAGGGCCAAATGAGCAGTTCTTC.

The chain recombines TRBV9 with TRBJ2-3, with TRBD1 matching 9 bases. V shed 1 base, J shed 1 base, and the junction held 7 bases outside the gene matches. Per the germline V gene, CDR1 is SGDLS and CDR2 is YYNGEE. This CDR3 region has 17 residues. DNA of the CDR3: TGTGCCAGCAGCGTAACTTTACAGGGGGCGGGCACAGATACGCAGTATTTT. Amino acid sequence: CASSVTLQGAGTDTQYF.

Concerning this clone: Within the sample, other DNA sequences also encode this same CDR3. This sequence joins TRBV18 and TRBJ2-7; D gene unclear. Trimming took off 1 base at V and 2 bases at J, with 9 bases between the two ends. There are 14 residues in the CDR3. CDR1 and CDR2 from the germline V gene are KGHSH and LQKENI. CDR3 coding DNA: TGTGCCAGCTCACCACAAGGATTAACCTACGAGCAGTACTTC. This codes for CASSPQGLTYEQYF.

V gene TRBV3-1 (or the pseudogene TRBV3-2) combines with J gene TRBJ2-7; D may be TRBD1 (7 bases). The length of the CDR3 is 16 residues. In germline, CDR1 is LGHDT, CDR2 YNNKEL (reference sequence). With 4 bases removed from V and 2 bases from J, the gap between germline ends came to 18 bases. CDR3 in amino acids: CASSPRSGDSTYEQYF. The DNA for the CDR3 is TGTGCCAGCAGCCCACGGTCGGGGGACAGTACCTACGAGCAGTACTTC.